This T cell receptor beta chain emerged from a study of blood T cell repertoires in COVID-19. Study-level information: Samples representing acute and convalescent COVID-19 were sourced from the United States, Italy and Spain. PBMCs, B-cell-depleted T cells, or T cells provided the cDNA or gDNA that made up the material.

The CDR3 spans 15 residues. Germline V gene sequence: CDR1 SEHNR, CDR2 FQNEAQ (reference sequence). J gave up 6 bases and V 3 bases, and 8 bases lay outside the gene matches. Assay used: immunoSEQ multiplex PCR; TCRdb lists only in-frame clones, some missing. The sample records a few hundred thousand clones, roughly 86% being singletons. The sequenced sample was peripheral blood. The V gene is TRBV7-9, the J gene TRBJ2-7; 10 bases align to TRBD1. The clonotype was recovered from a man in his forties who had recovered from COVID-19. CDR3 protein: CASSLLHRDRGEQYF. As DNA, the CDR3 is TGTGCCAGCAGCTTGTTGCACCGGGACAGGGGCGAGCAGTACTTC.